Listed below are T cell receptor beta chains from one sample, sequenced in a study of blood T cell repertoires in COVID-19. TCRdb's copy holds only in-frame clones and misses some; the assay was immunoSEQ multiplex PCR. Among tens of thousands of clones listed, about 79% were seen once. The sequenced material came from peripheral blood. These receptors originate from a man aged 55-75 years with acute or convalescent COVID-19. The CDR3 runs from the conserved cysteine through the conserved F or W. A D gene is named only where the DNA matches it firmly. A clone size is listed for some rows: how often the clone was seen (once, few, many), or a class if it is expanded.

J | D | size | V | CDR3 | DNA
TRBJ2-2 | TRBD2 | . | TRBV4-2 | CASSRLSGAGTGELFF | TGTGCCAGCAGCCGCCTCAGCGGGGCAGGCACCGGGGAGCTGTTTTTT
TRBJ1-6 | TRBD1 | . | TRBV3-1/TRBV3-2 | CASSQGAGGNSPLHF | TGTGCCAGCAGCCAAGGAGCAGGGGGTAATTCACCCCTCCACTTT
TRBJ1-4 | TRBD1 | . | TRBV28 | CASSLDRGGNEKLFF | TGTGCCAGCAGCCTGGACAGGGGTGGGAATGAAAAACTGTTTTTT
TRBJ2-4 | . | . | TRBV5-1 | CASSLGDTGAKNIQYF | TGCGCCAGCAGCTTGGGGGACACTGGAGCCAAAAACATTCAGTACTTC
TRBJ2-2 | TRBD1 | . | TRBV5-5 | CASSLLTGGTNTGELFF | TGTGCCAGCAGCTTACTCACAGGGGGCACGAACACCGGGGAGCTGTTTTTT
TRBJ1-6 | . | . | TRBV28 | CASSFVRNSPLHF | TGTGCCAGCAGTTTTGTCCGTAATTCACCCCTCCACTTT
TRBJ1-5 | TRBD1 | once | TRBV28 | CASSLRTGGSKSNQPQHF | TGTGCCAGCAGTTTGAGGACAGGGGGCTCTAAGAGCAATCAGCCCCAGCATTTT
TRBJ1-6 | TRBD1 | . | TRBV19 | CASSPRDRYNSPLHF | TGTGCCAGTAGCCCCCGGGACAGATATAATTCACCCCTCCACTTT
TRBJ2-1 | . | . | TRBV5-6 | CASSLGVASWHEQFF | TGTGCCAGCAGCTTGGGGGTGGCTAGCTGGCATGAGCAGTTCTTC
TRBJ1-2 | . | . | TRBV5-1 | CASSPSGSGYTF | TGCGCCAGCAGCCCCTCGGGTTCTGGCTACACCTTC
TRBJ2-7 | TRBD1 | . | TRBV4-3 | CASSQRQGARGEQYF | TGCGCCAGCAGCCAACGACAGGGGGCGCGGGGGGAGCAGTACTTC
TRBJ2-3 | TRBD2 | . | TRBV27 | CASSLFASGVSTDTQYF | TGTGCCAGCAGTTTATTTGCTAGCGGGGTGAGCACAGATACGCAGTATTTT
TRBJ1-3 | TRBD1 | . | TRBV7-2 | CASSLGQGAAGNTIYF | TGTGCCAGCAGCTTAGGACAGGGGGCGGCGGGAAACACCATATATTTT
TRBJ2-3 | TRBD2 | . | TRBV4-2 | CASERGESTDTQYF | TGTGCCAGCGAGCGGGGGGAGTCCACAGATACGCAGTATTTT
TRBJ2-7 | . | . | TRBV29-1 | CSALGSDYEQYF | TGCAGCGCGCTCGGGTCCGATTACGAGCAGTACTTC
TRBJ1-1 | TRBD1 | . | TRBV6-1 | CASNRDRGTEAFF | TGTGCCAGCAACCGGGACAGGGGAACTGAAGCTTTCTTT
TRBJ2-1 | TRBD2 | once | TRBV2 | CASRGQNPSGVNEQFF | TGTGCCAGCCGGGGACAGAATCCTAGCGGGGTGAATGAGCAGTTCTTC
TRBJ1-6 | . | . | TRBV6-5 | CASSLRDWGSPLHF | TGTGCCAGCAGTTTGCGGGACTGGGGGTCACCCCTCCACTTT
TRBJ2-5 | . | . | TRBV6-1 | CASSEWRQQETQYF | TGTGCCAGCAGTGAATGGAGGCAGCAAGAGACCCAGTACTTC
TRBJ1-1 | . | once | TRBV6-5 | CASGRGRTEAFF | TGTGCCAGCGGGAGGGGTCGGACTGAAGCTTTCTTT
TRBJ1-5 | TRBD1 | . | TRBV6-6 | CASSPSRQGSRQPQHF | TGTGCCAGCAGTCCCTCCCGACAGGGCTCGCGGCAGCCCCAGCATTTT
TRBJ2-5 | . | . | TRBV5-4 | CASSLAQEGKTQYF | TGTGCCAGCAGCTTGGCGCAGGAGGGAAAGACCCAGTACTTC
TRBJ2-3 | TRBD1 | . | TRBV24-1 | CATSDPGQGGDTQYF | TGTGCCACCAGTGACCCGGGACAGGGGGGAGATACGCAGTATTTT
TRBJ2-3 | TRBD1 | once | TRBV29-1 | CSVDLQGARTDTQYF | TGCAGCGTTGATCTCCAGGGGGCTCGCACAGATACGCAGTATTTT
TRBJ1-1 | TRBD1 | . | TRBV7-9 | CASTSDRGREAFF | TGTGCCAGCACCTCAGACAGGGGGCGAGAAGCTTTCTTT
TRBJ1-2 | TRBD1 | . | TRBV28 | CASSFLILGQGRGGYTF | TGTGCCAGCAGTTTTTTGATCCTGGGACAGGGTCGAGGAGGCTACACCTTC
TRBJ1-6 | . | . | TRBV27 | CASSKRDSYNSPLHF | TGTGCCAGCAGTAAACGTGACAGCTATAATTCACCCCTCCACTTT
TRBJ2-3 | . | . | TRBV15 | CATSRGGSTDTQYF | TGTGCCACCAGCAGAGGAGGTAGCACAGATACGCAGTATTTT